Following are 29 T cell receptor beta chains from one sample sequenced in a study of shared clonotypes between healthy human individuals. Sequencing used immunoSEQ multiplex PCR; TCRdb keeps in-frame clones, though not all of them. The data contain 2 million to 3 million clones, around nine tenths of them singletons. The sample comprised naive CD4+ T cells sorted from blood. Subset of the sample: CD45RA+ positively selected. These receptors were taken from a man younger than 30 in good health.

On this clone itself: The same CDR3 can be traced to other DNA sequences in this sample. The V gene is TRBV11-2, the J gene TRBJ2-1; no clear D gene. V was cut by 4 bases and J by 4 bases, with 8 bases left in between. The CDR3 covers 13 residues. Germline CDR1 reads SGHAT; CDR2 reads FQNNGV. The CDR3 nucleotides are TGTGCCAGCAGCTCGGACCGATACAATGAGCAGTTCTTC. It encodes CASSSDRYNEQFF.

V and J are TRBV5-1 and TRBJ2-2; the D gene is possibly TRBD2 (5 bases). The germline gives CDR1 SGHRS, CDR2 YFSETQ. Deletions cut 0 bases from V and 5 bases from J, with 11 bases between. The CDR3 consists of 15 residues. CDR3 loop: CASSLGGRGTGELFF. In nucleotides, the CDR3 is TGCGCCAGCAGCTTGGGTGGGAGAGGGACCGGGGAGCTGTTTTTT.

This clone was seen just once. The chain carries TRBV12-5 and TRBJ2-7, with D perhaps matching TRBD1 (6 bases). The length of the CDR3 is 17 residues. The V end lost 0 bases, the J end lost 2 bases, and 17 bases lay between the germline ends. Germline lookup yields CDR1 LGHNT and CDR2 FRNRAP. CDR3 protein: CASGLVPRDRFPYEQYF. The CDR3 DNA sequence: TGTGCTAGTGGTTTGGTACCCCGAGACAGGTTCCCCTACGAGCAGTACTTC. Combining the CDR3 with reference TRBV12-5 and TRBJ2-7 gives the whole variable domain DARVTQTPRHKVTEMGQEVTMRCQPILGHNTVFWYRQTMMQGLELLAYFRNRAPLDDSGMPKDRFSAEMPDATLATLKIQPSEPRDSAVYFCASGLVPRDRFPYEQYFGPGTRLTVT.

Worth noting for this clone: The identical CDR3 is also encoded by other nucleotide sequences in the sample. The J gene is TRBJ2-7, the V gene TRBV6-5; 11 positions match TRBD2. Germline CDR1 MNHEY, CDR2 SVGAGI. V lost 5 bases and J lost 5; bases outside the gene matches: 5. The CDR3 has 14 residues. The chain's CDR3 is CASSPLAGDHEQYF. CDR3 DNA: TGTGCCAGCAGTCCACTAGCGGGGGACCACGAGCAGTACTTC.

This sequence joins TRBV6-1 and TRBJ2-2, with D hard to call. The CDR3 is 13 residues long. Germline values: CDR1 MNHNS, CDR2 SASEGT. The ends were cut back, 6 bases at V and 7 bases at J, with 12 bases in the middle. The CDR3 nucleotides are TGTGCCAGCAGCGGCCAATTAGGCGGGGAGCTGTTTTTT. Translating gives CASSGQLGGELFF.

V usage is TRBV18 and J usage is TRBJ2-7; 9 nucleotides match TRBD1. With V trimmed by 5 bases and J by 2 bases, 7 bases remained unmatched. The CDR3 totals 15 residues. The germline V gene encodes CDR1 KGHSH and CDR2 LQKENI. Here the CDR3 reads CASSSGQGITYEQYF. For the CDR3, the DNA is TGTGCCAGCTCATCCGGACAGGGGATAACCTACGAGCAGTACTTC.

V is TRBV5-4 and J is TRBJ2-4; 13 nucleotides agree with TRBD2. The CDR3 covers 19 residues. The germline gives CDR1 SGHNT, CDR2 YYREEE (reference sequence). V shed 5 bases and J 0 bases; nucleotides not matched to a gene: 11. The CDR3 nucleotides are TGTGCCAGCAGGCCTTTCCCGGGACTAGCGGGACTAGCCAAAAACATTCAGTACTTC. It is translated as CASRPFPGLAGLAKNIQYF.

The V call is TRBV7-2, the J call TRBJ2-1; no reliable D call. CDR1 is SGHTA and CDR2 is FQGNSA in the germline V gene. V was cut by 4 bases and J by 4 bases, with 8 bases left in between. There are 13 residues in the CDR3. In nucleotides, the CDR3 is TGTGCCAGCAGCTCTCCCGGTTACAATGAGCAGTTCTTC. Its protein is CASSSPGYNEQFF.

This chain joins TRBV4-1 and TRBJ2-2, with a tentative D call TRBD2 (5 bases). CDR1 is MGHRA and CDR2 is YSYEKL in the germline V gene. The CDR3 covers 16 residues. V lost 2 bases and J 3 bases, leaving 13 bases between the germline ends. CDR3 DNA sequence: TGCGCCAGCAGCCAAAAGGGCAGGACTTACACCGGGGAGCTGTTTTTT. Encoded protein: CASSQKGRTYTGELFF.

This chain connects TRBV5-4 to TRBJ2-3, with TRBD2 identical over 13 bases. CDR3 length equals 17 residues. Germline lookup yields CDR1 SGHNT and CDR2 YYREEE (reference sequence). The ends lost 0 bases at V and 3 bases at J; junction bases unmatched: 4. In DNA form, the CDR3 reads TGTGCCAGCAGCTTGGCGACTAGCGGGAGGAGAACAGATACGCAGTATTTT. Translating gives CASSLATSGRRTDTQYF.

This clone was recorded once. The chain recombines TRBV2 with TRBJ2-1; 10 bases are a match to TRBD2. The CDR3 extends over 15 amino acids. Germline lookup yields CDR1 SNHLY and CDR2 FYNNEI. Trimming at V came to 7 bases and at J to 5 bases, leaving 8 bases not matched to a gene. CDR3 sequence reads: CASNLLAGLNNEQFF. DNA for the CDR3: TGTGCCAGCAATTTACTAGCGGGGTTAAACAATGAGCAGTTCTTC.

V usage is TRBV11-2 and J usage is TRBJ2-7; TRBD2 agrees at 10 bases. Germline V lookup: CDR1 SGHAT, CDR2 FQNNGV. The CDR3 has 16 residues. After removal of 5 bases from V and 1 base from J, the junction contained 8 bases not matched to a gene. CDR3 coding DNA: TGTGCCAGCAGCCGGACTAGCGGTGTTGGTTCCTACGAGCAGTACTTC. Protein product: CASSRTSGVGSYEQYF. The full variable domain, completed using reference TRBV11-2 and TRBJ2-7, is EAGVAQSPRYKIIEKRQSVAFWCNPISGHATLYWYQQILGQGPKLLIQFQNNGVVDDSQLPKDRFSAERLKGVDSTLKIQPAKLEDSAVYLCASSRTSGVGSYEQYFGPGTRLTVT.

Remarks on this clone: The sample has other DNA sequences that encode this CDR3 too. The chain carries TRBV18 and TRBJ1-5; maybe TRBD1 (5 bases). Trimming pared 6 bases from V and 4 bases from J, leaving 13 bases between. This CDR3 comprises 14 residues. From germline, CDR1 is KGHSH and CDR2 LQKENI. Here the CDR3 reads CASSPSGGNQPQHF. The CDR3 DNA sequence: TGTGCCAGCTCCCCCTCGGGGGGAAATCAGCCCCAGCATTTT.

The chain carries TRBV5-6 and TRBJ1-2; the D is unclear. Germline CDR1 is SGHDT and CDR2 is YYEEEE. This CDR3 has 13 residues. V dropped 0 bases and J dropped 8 bases, with 11 bases sitting between them. The CDR3 nucleotides read TGTGCCAGCAGCTTGGCCGATGTGGGCGGCTACACCTTC. Protein product: CASSLADVGGYTF. The whole variable domain, filled in from reference TRBV5-6 and TRBJ1-2, reads DAGVTQSPTHLIKTRGQQVTLRCSPKSGHDTVSWYQQALGQGPQFIFQYYEEEERQRGNFPDRFSGHQFPNYSSELNVNALLLGDSALYLCASSLADVGGYTFGSGTRLTVV.

This clone is a singleton in its sample. The CDR3 bases are TGTGCCAGCAGCCGAAGGACAGGGGGGATGGCTAATGAAAAACTGTTTTTT. It specifies CASSRRTGGMANEKLFF. The chain recombines TRBV13 with TRBJ1-4; 10 bases match TRBD1. The CDR3 length is 17 residues. V lost 5 bases, J lost 3 bases, and 9 bases stayed unmatched. CDR1 is PRHDT and CDR2 is FYEKMQ in the germline V gene (reference sequence).

J is TRBJ1-6 and V is TRBV2; D is undetermined. Germline CDR1 is SNHLY and CDR2 is FYNNEI. The CDR3 covers 13 residues. V was clipped by 7 bases and J by 3 bases, with 7 bases between them. CDR3 loop: CASTSDYNSPLHF. The CDR3 DNA is TGTGCCAGCACTTCCGACTATAATTCACCCCTCCACTTT.

V is TRBV5-4 and J is TRBJ2-5, with unresolved D. Trimming stripped 4 bases from V and 4 bases from J, with 11 bases between. The CDR3 contains 13 residues. The germline CDR1 and CDR2 sequences are SGHNT and YYREEE (reference sequence). The CDR3 region is CASSPADGETQYF. CDR3 DNA sequence: TGTGCCAGCAGCCCCGCCGACGGAGAGACCCAGTACTTC.

The chain is built from TRBV19 and TRBJ1-3; D unresolved. Trimming removed 3 bases at V and 0 bases at J, with 9 bases between. The CDR3 is made up of 15 amino acids. Germline assignment: CDR1 LNHDA and CDR2 SQIVND (reference sequence). CDR3 bases: TGTGCCAGTAGTATTCCCCAGACCTCTGGAAACACCATATATTTT. Its translation: CASSIPQTSGNTIYF.

This clone was picked up a small number of times. The chain employs TRBV30 and TRBJ1-5, with D uncertain. Per the germline V gene, CDR1 is GTSNPN and CDR2 is SVGIG (reference sequence). Trimming removed 0 bases at V and 6 bases at J, with 12 bases between. The CDR3 has 14 amino acids. This CDR3 reads CAWSVVGQSQPQHF. The CDR3 DNA follows: TGTGCCTGGAGTGTGGTAGGGCAGTCTCAGCCCCAGCATTTT.

The chain links TRBV5-6 to TRBJ2-7; 7 bases map to TRBD1. The CDR3 spans 15 residues. Per germline, CDR1 SGHDT and CDR2 YYEEEE. The junction had 12 bases not matched to a gene; V was cut back by 2 bases and J by 7 bases. The CDR3 nucleotides read TGTGCCAGCAGCTTACCGGGACAGCTTTCGAAGGAGCAGTACTTC. Translating it yields CASSLPGQLSKEQYF.

The rearrangement joins TRBV15 to TRBJ2-7; D possibly corresponds to TRBD2 (5 bases). The ends were cut back, 0 bases at V and 4 bases at J, with 7 bases in the middle. The length of the CDR3 is 13 residues. Germline V gene data show CDR1 as LNHNV and CDR2 as YYDKDF (reference sequence). The CDR3 nucleotides read TGTGCCACCAGCAGAGAACTAGGATACGAGCAGTACTTC. Translating gives CATSRELGYEQYF.

This clone was seen a single time. Different DNA sequences within this sample yield the same CDR3. The chain employs TRBV2 and TRBJ2-3; D gene unclear. The germline V and J ends were trimmed by 7 bases and 1 base, with 6 bases remaining between them. Germline CDR1 and CDR2: SNHLY and FYNNEI. This CDR3 region has 12 residues. CDR3 amino acids: CASTGGTDTQYF. CDR3 nucleotide sequence: TGTGCCAGCACGGGTGGCACAGATACGCAGTATTTT.

On this clone itself: The identical CDR3 is also encoded by other nucleotide sequences in the sample. The chain has TRBV6-5 and TRBJ1-1; 8 bases are a match to TRBD1. Germline loops: CDR1 MNHEY, CDR2 SVGAGI. V trimming: 5 bases; J trimming: 4 bases; junction bases outside the gene matches: 3. The CDR3 has 13 residues. Written as DNA, the CDR3 is TGTGCCAGCAGTGTCACAGGGGGCACTGAAGCTTTCTTT. Its translation: CASSVTGGTEAFF.

This clone was found a few times. CDR3 in amino acids: CASSPKTLEKLFF. The CDR3 region has the DNA TGTGCCAGCAGCCCTAAGACGTTAGAAAAACTGTTTTTT. The genes are TRBV7-9 and TRBJ1-4; D remains ambiguous. V was trimmed by 5 bases and J by 8 bases, leaving 12 bases between them. The CDR3 consists of 13 residues. The germline V gene has CDR1 SEHNR and CDR2 FQNEAQ (reference sequence).

The V call is TRBV27, the J call TRBJ2-7; 7 bases are shared with TRBD2. The CDR3 spans 15 residues. Per the germline V gene, CDR1 is MNHEY and CDR2 is SMNVEV (reference sequence). V lost 4 bases and J lost 2; bases outside the gene matches: 8. The CDR3 bases are TGTGCCAGCAGTTCCAGGGAGGGCCGGACCTACGAGCAGTACTTC. This encodes CASSSREGRTYEQYF.

The chain couples TRBV10-3 to TRBJ2-1, with TRBD2 as a possible D gene (5 bases). The CDR3 loop spans 13 amino acids. Trimming cost V 8 bases and J 5 bases, with 13 bases left between them. The V gene's germline CDR1 is ENHRY and CDR2 SYGVKD. CDR3 in amino acids: CAIGYPGDNEQFF. The CDR3, as DNA: TGTGCCATCGGGTACCCCGGGGACAATGAGCAGTTCTTC.

The table lists this clone with a few counts. The chain uses TRBV7-9 and TRBJ1-1; 11 positions agree with TRBD1. The CDR3 spans 14 residues. Losses at the gene ends were 5 bases for V and 7 bases for J; bases not matched to a gene: 6. Germline V gene sequence: CDR1 SEHNR, CDR2 FQNEAQ (reference sequence). CDR3 region: CASSLGTGGIEAFF. The DNA of the CDR3 is TGTGCCAGCAGCCTAGGGACAGGGGGGATTGAAGCTTTCTTT.

Points on this clone: The sample contains more than one DNA sequence encoding this CDR3. The chain recombines TRBV30 with TRBJ2-7; perhaps TRBD2 as D (5 bases). V was shortened by 0 bases and J by 2 bases, with 8 bases between the two germline ends. This CDR3 is 13 amino acids long. Per germline, CDR1 GTSNPN and CDR2 SVGIG (reference sequence). The CDR3 region is CAWSVTGTYEQYF. The CDR3 DNA sequence: TGTGCCTGGAGTGTTACGGGAACCTACGAGCAGTACTTC.

This clone was seen once. V is TRBV10-1 and J is TRBJ2-1; TRBD2 is a possible D gene (6 bases). Germline lookup yields CDR1 WNHNN and CDR2 SYGVQD (reference sequence). The CDR3 sequence is 16 residues long. Deletions cut 0 bases from V and 6 bases from J, with 15 bases between. The CDR3 nucleotides read TGCGCCAGCAGTGAGTCGGGGGGTCACGACGGCAATGAGCAGTTCTTC. Its protein product is CASSESGGHDGNEQFF.